This paragraph covers one T cell receptor beta chain sequence. Its antigen is unknown. The V end lost 8 bases, the J end lost 3 bases, and 17 bases lay between the germline ends. The germline gives CDR1 LNHNV, CDR2 YYDKDF (reference sequence). The CDR3 loop spans 14 amino acids. Profiled with immunoSEQ multiplex PCR; TCRdb holds only in-frame clones, not every one. The sample gives 65,000 to 80,000 clones, approximately 88% of which show up once; more than 2% is in the top ten. The sample originates from a study of OX40 agonist ivuxolimab in advanced cancers. For the study at large: Patients were infused with ivuxolimab every 2 weeks at 0.01 to 10 mg/kg. Study observations and caveats: Average numbers of expanded clones were greater in CD8+ T cells than in CD4+. Within 6 weeks, CD4+ and CD8+ blood T cells expanded clonally at 0.1 to 3.0 mg/kg. Some nonresponders likewise displayed low normalized T-cell clonal expansion.

The sample was CD4+ or CD8+ T cells sorted from blood, taken in a trial of the OX40 agonist ivuxolimab. The clonotype originates from an adult with an advanced solid tumor such as melanoma, head and neck, liver or kidney cancer. This sequence joins TRBV15 and TRBJ2-7, with D possibly TRBD2 on 7 matching bases. CDR3 DNA sequence: TGTGCCACCGCCGAGGGGGGGCACCTCTACGAGCAGTACTTC. This sequence encodes CATAEGGHLYEQYF. Full variable domain (rest looked up from reference TRBV15 and TRBJ2-7): DAMVIQNPRYQVTQFGKPVTLSCSQTLNHNVMYWYQQKSSQAPKLLFHYYDKDFNNEADTPDNFQSRRPNTSFCFLDIRSPGLGDTAMYLCATAEGGHLYEQYFGPGTRLTVT.